This T cell receptor beta chain is from a study of blood T cell repertoires in COVID-19. The wider study: Sites across the United States, Italy and Spain contributed samples from acute and convalescent COVID-19. PBMCs, B-cell-depleted T cells, or T cells were the source of the cDNA or gDNA that made up the material.

Original methodology: Cell counts per sample came from amplifying reference gene primers. Using immunoSEQ multiplex PCR, the repertoire was profiled, and TCRdb retains in-frame clones only, with some absent. V, J and clone size derive from that table, while D and trimming were established from the DNA sequence. The sample records 110,000 or so clones, about 83% being singletons. Germline V gene lookup returns CDR1 LGHDT and CDR2 YNNKEL (reference sequence). V lost 1 base and J lost 0, with 12 bases in between. CDR3 size: 17 residues. The specimen was peripheral blood. The sequence was obtained from a woman in her 70s with acute or convalescent COVID-19. The chain couples TRBV3-1 (or the pseudogene TRBV3-2) to TRBJ1-4; D unclear. CDR3 protein: CASSQVLTVTTNEKLFF. CDR3 in DNA: TGTGCCAGCAGCCAAGTCCTCACGGTAACAACTAATGAAAAACTGTTTTTT.